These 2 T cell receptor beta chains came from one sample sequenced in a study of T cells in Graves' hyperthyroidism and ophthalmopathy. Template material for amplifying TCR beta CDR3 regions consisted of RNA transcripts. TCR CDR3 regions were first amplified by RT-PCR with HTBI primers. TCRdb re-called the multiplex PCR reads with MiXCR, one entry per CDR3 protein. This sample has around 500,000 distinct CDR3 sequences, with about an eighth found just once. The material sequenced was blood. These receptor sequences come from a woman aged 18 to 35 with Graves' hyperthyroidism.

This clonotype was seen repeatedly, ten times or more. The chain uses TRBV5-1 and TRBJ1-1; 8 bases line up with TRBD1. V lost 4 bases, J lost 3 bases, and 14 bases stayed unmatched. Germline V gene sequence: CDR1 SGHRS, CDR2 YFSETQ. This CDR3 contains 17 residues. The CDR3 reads CASSPPPLGQGHTEAFF. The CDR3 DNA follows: TGCGCCAGCAGCCCACCTCCCCTCGGACAGGGCCACACTGAAGCTTTCTTT.

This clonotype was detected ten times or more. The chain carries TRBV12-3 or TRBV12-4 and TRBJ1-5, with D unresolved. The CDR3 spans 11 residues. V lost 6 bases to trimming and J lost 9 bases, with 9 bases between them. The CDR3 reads CASSIDWPQHF. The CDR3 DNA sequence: TGTGCCAGCAGCATCGATTGGCCCCAGCATTTT.